In this sample, the clone carrying this TCR beta chain turned up a few times. Sequencing libraries for TCR beta were prepared with iRepertoire HTBI primers and Arm-PCR of CDR3 regions. Using its own MiXCR run on the multiplex PCR reads, TCRdb lists one record per CDR3 protein. The sample carries approximately 300,000 distinct CDR3 sequences, 15% to 20% recorded once. This entry belongs to a study of regulatory T cells in long-lasting Graves disease. The time point here: newly diagnosed GD, antithyroid drugs for less than 3 months. RNA extracted from PBMCs served as the sequencing template. The CDR3 runs to 17 residues. V lost 0 bases and J 3 bases, leaving 16 bases between the germline ends. From germline, CDR1 is SGHAT and CDR2 FQNNGV.

The V call is TRBV11-2, the J call TRBJ2-3; a possible D gene is TRBD2 (6 bases). The TCR was taken from a female donor with Graves disease. The starting material was peripheral blood mononuclear cells (PBMCs), obtained at new diagnosis, from a patient treated with antithyroid drugs. CDR3 amino acids: CASSLDHNGRGTDTQYF. The DNA for the CDR3 is TGTGCCAGCAGCTTAGATCACAACGGGAGAGGGACAGATACGCAGTATTTT.